The 13 T cell receptor beta chains in this list originate from one sample, sequenced in a study of shared clonotypes between healthy human individuals. The repertoire was sequenced with immunoSEQ multiplex PCR; TCRdb's copy has only in-frame clones and lacks some. This sample has 2,100,000 or so clones, with approximately 94% found just once. The sample was naive CD4+ T cells sorted from blood. Subset described: CD45RA+ positively selected. These receptor sequences come from a man aged 18-30 years in good health.

Only one count was recorded for this clone. This CDR3 is also generated by other DNA sequences in the sample. The chain employs TRBV18 and TRBJ2-2; TRBD1 aligns across 7 bases. This CDR3 region has 14 residues. CDR1 is KGHSH and CDR2 is LQKENI in the germline V gene. V was clipped by 4 bases and J by 1 base; unmatched bases: 0. CDR3 loop: CASSRTGNTGELFF. DNA for the CDR3: TGTGCCAGCTCACGGACAGGGAACACCGGGGAGCTGTTTTTT.

The CDR3 region is CASSEVTGVSDGYTF. The CDR3 bases are TGTGCCAGCAGTGAGGTTACAGGGGTATCGGATGGCTACACCTTC. The chain combines TRBV25-1 with TRBJ1-2, with TRBD1 identical over 7 bases. J was trimmed by 6 bases and V by 3 bases; bases with no gene match: 10. The CDR3 sequence is 15 residues long. Germline V lookup: CDR1 MGHDK, CDR2 SYGVNS.

The rearrangement links TRBV6-5 to TRBJ2-2, with 7 bases aligning to TRBD1. Germline V gene lookup returns CDR1 MNHEY and CDR2 SVGAGI. The CDR3 is 15 amino acids. V lost 7 bases to trimming and J lost 0 bases; unmatched junction nucleotides: 5. As DNA, the CDR3 is TGTGCCAGCACCGAGGGGGCCCCGAACACCGGGGAGCTGTTTTTT. This sequence encodes CASTEGAPNTGELFF.

CDR3 protein: CASSGPGNRGPTDTQYF. In DNA form, the CDR3 reads TGTGCCAGCAGTGGGCCCGGTAACAGAGGGCCCACAGATACGCAGTATTTT. The gene calls are TRBV28 and TRBJ2-3, with TRBD2 as a possible D gene (5 bases). Germline CDR1 reads MDHEN; CDR2 reads SYDVKM. Deletions cut 5 bases from V and 2 bases from J, with 20 bases between. The CDR3 is 17 residues long.

The chain has TRBV10-3 and TRBJ1-1, with D possibly TRBD1 on 5 matching bases. Germline CDR1 ENHRY, CDR2 SYGVKD. This CDR3 is built from 12 residues. Trimming cost V 8 bases and J 5 bases, with 12 bases left between them. CDR3 region: CAIAGGETEAFF. DNA of the CDR3: TGTGCCATCGCCGGGGGGGAGACTGAAGCTTTCTTT.

The chain recombines TRBV11-2 with TRBJ2-5, with TRBD2 matching over 9 bases. Germline trimming cut 2 bases from V and 4 bases from J; bases unmatched to any gene: 8. The length of the CDR3 is 16 residues. Looked up from germline, CDR1 is SGHAT and CDR2 is FQNNGV. The CDR3 coding sequence is TGTGCCAGCAGCTTAAATCCTAGCGGGATAGGAGAGACCCAGTACTTC. This sequence encodes CASSLNPSGIGETQYF.

The gene calls are TRBV28 and TRBJ2-4; D unresolved. This CDR3 comprises 15 residues. CDR1 is MDHEN, CDR2 SYDVKM, per germline. Trimming took 2 bases from V and 0 from J, leaving 8 bases between them. CDR3 protein: CASSLQSLAKNIQYF. The CDR3 DNA follows: TGTGCCAGCAGTTTACAGAGCCTAGCCAAAAACATTCAGTACTTC.

The rearrangement uses TRBV10-3 and TRBJ2-7, with D perhaps matching TRBD2 (5 bases). The CDR3 loop spans 11 amino acids. V was pared by 6 bases and J by 3 bases, with 6 bases between. Germline CDR1 reads ENHRY; CDR2 reads SYGVKD. CDR3 nucleotide sequence: TGTGCCATCAGGGACTTCTACGAGCAGTACTTC. It encodes CAIRDFYEQYF.

V usage is TRBV5-6 and J usage is TRBJ2-2; D ambiguous. Germline CDR1 is SGHDT and CDR2 is YYEEEE. The CDR3 runs to 16 residues. V lost 0 bases, J lost 4 bases, and 13 bases lay in between. CDR3 sequence (DNA): TGTGCCAGCAGCTTGGGATCTCTACCTGTCACCGGGGAGCTGTTTTTT. As protein: CASSLGSLPVTGELFF.

The chain has TRBV30 and TRBJ2-1, with 11 bases matching TRBD2. Germline trimming cut 4 bases from V and 8 bases from J; bases unmatched to any gene: 4. Germline values: CDR1 GTSNPN, CDR2 SVGIG (reference sequence). This CDR3 is built from 13 residues. The CDR3 is CAWTSGRLDEQFF. The CDR3 DNA reads as TGTGCCTGGACTAGCGGGAGGTTAGATGAGCAGTTCTTC.

The chain links TRBV19 to TRBJ1-4; D is unclear. This CDR3 region has 14 residues. CDR1 is LNHDA, CDR2 SQIVND, per germline (reference sequence). V was trimmed by 6 bases and J by 10 bases, leaving 18 bases between them. This chain's CDR3 is CASSPGAAAGKLFF. For the CDR3, the DNA is TGTGCCAGTAGCCCCGGCGCGGCGGCGGGAAAACTGTTTTTT.

J is TRBJ2-1 and V is TRBV6-5; 8 bases agree with TRBD1. The V gene's germline CDR1 is MNHEY and CDR2 SVGAGI. V lost 2 bases to trimming and J lost 8 bases; unmatched junction nucleotides: 11. This CDR3 region has 16 residues. The CDR3 loop reads CASSYPRGTGGHEQFF. CDR3 DNA sequence: TGTGCCAGCAGTTACCCGAGGGGAACAGGGGGACATGAGCAGTTCTTC.

The chain joins TRBV5-6 to TRBJ1-1; TRBD1 matches 7 bases. J gave up 1 base and V 2 bases, and 5 bases lay outside the gene matches. This CDR3 contains 15 residues. Germline V gene lookup returns CDR1 SGHDT and CDR2 YYEEEE. This CDR3 is CASSFLGQTNTEAFF. The CDR3 DNA is TGTGCCAGCAGCTTCCTGGGACAGACGAACACTGAAGCTTTCTTT.